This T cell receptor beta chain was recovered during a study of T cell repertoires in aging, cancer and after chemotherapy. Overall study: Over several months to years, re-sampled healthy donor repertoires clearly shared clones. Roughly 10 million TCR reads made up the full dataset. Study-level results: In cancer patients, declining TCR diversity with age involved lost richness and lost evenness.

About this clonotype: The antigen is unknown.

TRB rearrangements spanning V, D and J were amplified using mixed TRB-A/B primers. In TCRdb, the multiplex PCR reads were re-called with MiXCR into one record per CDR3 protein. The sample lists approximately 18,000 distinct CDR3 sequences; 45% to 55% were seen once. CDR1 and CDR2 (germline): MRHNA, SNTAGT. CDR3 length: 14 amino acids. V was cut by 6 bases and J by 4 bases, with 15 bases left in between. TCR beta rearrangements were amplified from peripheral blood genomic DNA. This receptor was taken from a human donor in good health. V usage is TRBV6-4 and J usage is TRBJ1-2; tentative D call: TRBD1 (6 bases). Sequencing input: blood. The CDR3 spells CASSPQGLGYGYTF. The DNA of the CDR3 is TGTGCCAGCAGCCCACAGGGTCTTGGCTATGGCTACACCTTC.